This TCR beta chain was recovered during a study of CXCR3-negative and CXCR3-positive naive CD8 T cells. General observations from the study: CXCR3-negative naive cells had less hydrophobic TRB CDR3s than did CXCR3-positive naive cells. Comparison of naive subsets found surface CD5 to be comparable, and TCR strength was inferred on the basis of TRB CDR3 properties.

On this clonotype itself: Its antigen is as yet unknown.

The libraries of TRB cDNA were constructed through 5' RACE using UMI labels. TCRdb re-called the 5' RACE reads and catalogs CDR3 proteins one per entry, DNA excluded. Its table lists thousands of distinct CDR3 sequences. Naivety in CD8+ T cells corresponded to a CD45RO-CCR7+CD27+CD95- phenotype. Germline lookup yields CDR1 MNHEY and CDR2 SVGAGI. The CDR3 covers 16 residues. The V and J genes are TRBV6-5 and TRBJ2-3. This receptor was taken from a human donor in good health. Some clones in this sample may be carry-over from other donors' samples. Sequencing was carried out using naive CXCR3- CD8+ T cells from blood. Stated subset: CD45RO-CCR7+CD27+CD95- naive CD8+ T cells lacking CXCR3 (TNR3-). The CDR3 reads CASSYDEPLGTDTQYF.